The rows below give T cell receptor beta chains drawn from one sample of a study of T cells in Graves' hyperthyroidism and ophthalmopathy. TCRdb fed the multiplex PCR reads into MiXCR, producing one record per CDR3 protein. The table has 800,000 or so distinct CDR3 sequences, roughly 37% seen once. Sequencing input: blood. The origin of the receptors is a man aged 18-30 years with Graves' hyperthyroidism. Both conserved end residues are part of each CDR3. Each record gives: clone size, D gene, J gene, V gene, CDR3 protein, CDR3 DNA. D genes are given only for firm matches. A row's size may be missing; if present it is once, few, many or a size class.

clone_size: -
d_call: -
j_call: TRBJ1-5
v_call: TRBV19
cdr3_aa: CASYRESNQPQHF
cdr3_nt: TGTGCCAGTTACAGGGAGAGCAATCAGCCCCAGCATTTT

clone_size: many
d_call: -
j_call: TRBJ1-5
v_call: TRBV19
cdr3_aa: CASQDSTVNQPQHF
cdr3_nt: TGTGCCAGTCAGGACAGTACAGTTAATCAGCCCCAGCATTTT

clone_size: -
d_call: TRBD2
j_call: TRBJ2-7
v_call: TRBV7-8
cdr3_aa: CASSGGLAGGYEQYF
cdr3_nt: TGTGCCAGCAGTGGGGGACTAGCGGGAGGCTACGAGCAGTACTTC

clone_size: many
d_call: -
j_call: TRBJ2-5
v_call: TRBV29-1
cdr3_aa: CSVEDLGGVETQYF
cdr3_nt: TGCAGCGTTGAAGATCTCGGGGGCGTAGAGACCCAGTACTTC

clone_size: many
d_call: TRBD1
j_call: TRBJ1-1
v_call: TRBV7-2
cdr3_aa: CASSSTGARAFF
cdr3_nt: TGTGCCAGCAGTTCTACAGGGGCGCGGGCTTTCTTT

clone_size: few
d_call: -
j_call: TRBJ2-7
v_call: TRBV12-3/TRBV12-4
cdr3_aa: CASSLATAGAYEQYF
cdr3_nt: TGTGCCAGCAGTTTGGCCACAGCCGGAGCCTACGAGCAGTACTTC

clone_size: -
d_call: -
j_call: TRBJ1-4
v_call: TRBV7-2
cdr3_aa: CASSPRTLGINEKLFF
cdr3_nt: TGTGCCAGCAGCCCACGGACTTTGGGGATTAATGAAAAACTGTTTTTT

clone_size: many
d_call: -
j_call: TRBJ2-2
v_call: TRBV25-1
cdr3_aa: CASSDNRNTGELFF
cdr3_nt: TGTGCCAGCAGTGACAACAGGAACACCGGGGAGCTGTTTTTT

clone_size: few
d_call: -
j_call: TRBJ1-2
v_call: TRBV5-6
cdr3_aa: CASSPQGRDYGYTF
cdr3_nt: TGTGCCAGCAGCCCACAGGGAAGAGACTATGGCTACACCTTC

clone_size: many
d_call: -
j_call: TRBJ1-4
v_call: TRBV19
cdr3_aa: CASNPGGNEKLFF
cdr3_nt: TGTGCCAGTAACCCAGGAGGTAATGAAAAACTGTTTTTT

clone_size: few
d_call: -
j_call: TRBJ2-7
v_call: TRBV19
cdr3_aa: CASSISSKRGYYEQYF
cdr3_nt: TGTGCCAGTAGTATATCGTCAAAAAGGGGATACTACGAGCAGTACTTC

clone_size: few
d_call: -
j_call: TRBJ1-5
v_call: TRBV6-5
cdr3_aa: CASSRAAYHQPQHF
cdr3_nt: TGTGCCAGCAGTCGGGCCGCCTACCATCAGCCCCAGCATTTT

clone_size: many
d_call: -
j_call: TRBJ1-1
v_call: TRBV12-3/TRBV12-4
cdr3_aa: CASSFGPYAFF
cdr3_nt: TGTGCCAGCAGTTTCGGCCCTTACGCTTTCTTT

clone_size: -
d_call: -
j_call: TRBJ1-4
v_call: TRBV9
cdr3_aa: CASSPLGRGADEKLFF
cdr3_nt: TGTGCCAGCAGCCCCCTCGGGCGGGGGGCGGATGAAAAACTGTTTTTT

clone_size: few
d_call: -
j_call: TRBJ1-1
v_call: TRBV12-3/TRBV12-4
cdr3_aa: CASSLPSPGANTEAFF
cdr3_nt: TGTGCCAGCAGTCTCCCCAGCCCTGGGGCGAACACTGAAGCTTTCTTT

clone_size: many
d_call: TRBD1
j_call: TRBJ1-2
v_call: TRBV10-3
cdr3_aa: CAISLGQGDYGYTF
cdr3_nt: TGTGCCATCAGTCTAGGACAGGGCGACTATGGCTACACCTTC

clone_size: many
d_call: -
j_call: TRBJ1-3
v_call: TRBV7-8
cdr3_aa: CASSLVGLGNTIYF
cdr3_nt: TGTGCCAGCAGCTTAGTAGGGCTAGGAAACACCATATATTTT

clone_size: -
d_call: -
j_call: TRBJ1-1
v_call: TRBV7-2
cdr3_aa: CASSLSSREAFF
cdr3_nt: TGTGCCAGCAGTTTATCGTCCCGGGAAGCTTTCTTT

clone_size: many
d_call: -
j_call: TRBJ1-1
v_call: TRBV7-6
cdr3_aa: CASSLTGPLGTEAFF
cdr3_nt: TGTGCCAGCAGCTTAACGGGACCTCTGGGGACTGAAGCTTTCTTT

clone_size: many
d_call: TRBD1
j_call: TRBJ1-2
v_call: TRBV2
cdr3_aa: CASNLDRGLGYGYTF
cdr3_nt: TGTGCCAGCAACCTCGACAGGGGGCTTGGCTATGGCTACACCTTC

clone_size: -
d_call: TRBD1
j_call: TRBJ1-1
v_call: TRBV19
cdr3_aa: CASSTGGSGNTEAFF
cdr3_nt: TGTGCCAGTAGTACAGGGGGCTCGGGGAACACTGAAGCTTTCTTT

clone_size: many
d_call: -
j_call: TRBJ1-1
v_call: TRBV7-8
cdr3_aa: CASVGERTEAFF
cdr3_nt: TGTGCCAGCGTGGGGGAGAGAACTGAAGCTTTCTTT

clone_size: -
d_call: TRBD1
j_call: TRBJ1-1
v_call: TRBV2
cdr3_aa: CASSARGPGNTEAFF
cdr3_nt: TGTGCCAGCAGCGCCAGGGGGCCCGGGAACACTGAAGCTTTCTTT

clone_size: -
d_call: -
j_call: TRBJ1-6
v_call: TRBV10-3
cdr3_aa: CASSEGADLRLHF
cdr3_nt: TGTGCCAGCAGTGAAGGGGCTGACCTGCGCCTCCACTTT

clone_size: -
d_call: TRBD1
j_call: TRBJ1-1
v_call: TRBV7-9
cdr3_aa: CATAGGAYTEAFF
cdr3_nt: TGTGCCACCGCAGGGGGCGCGTACACTGAAGCTTTCTTT

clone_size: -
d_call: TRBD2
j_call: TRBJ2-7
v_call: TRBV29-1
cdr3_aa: CSPTSDPSEQYF
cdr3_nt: TGCAGCCCCACTAGCGATCCTTCCGAGCAGTACTTC

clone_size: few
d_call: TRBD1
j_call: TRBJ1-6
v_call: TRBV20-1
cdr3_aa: CSAGRGNHLSSPLHF
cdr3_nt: TGCAGTGCTGGCAGGGGGAATCACCTGAGTTCACCCCTCCACTTT

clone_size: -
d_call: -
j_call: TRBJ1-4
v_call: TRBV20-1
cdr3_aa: CSAARDLTDGVEKLFF
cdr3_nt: TGCAGTGCTGCGCGGGACCTTACAGACGGGGTCGAAAAACTGTTTTTT

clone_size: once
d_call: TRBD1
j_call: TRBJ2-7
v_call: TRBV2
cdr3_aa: CASSKMGGTGTYEQYF
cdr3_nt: TGTGCCAGCAGTAAAATGGGAGGGACAGGGACCTACGAGCAGTACTTC

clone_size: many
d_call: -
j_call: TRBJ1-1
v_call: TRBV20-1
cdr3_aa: CSARDSSDLEAFF
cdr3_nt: TGCAGTGCTAGAGACAGTTCAGACCTCGAAGCTTTCTTT

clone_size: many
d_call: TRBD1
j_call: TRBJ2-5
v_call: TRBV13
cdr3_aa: CASRQGGEQTQYF
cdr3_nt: TGTGCCAGCCGTCAAGGGGGCGAACAGACCCAGTACTTC

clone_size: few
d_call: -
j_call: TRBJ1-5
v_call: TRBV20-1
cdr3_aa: CSARGQSQYSNQPQHF
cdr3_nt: TGCAGTGCTAGGGGACAAAGCCAGTATAGCAATCAGCCCCAGCATTTT

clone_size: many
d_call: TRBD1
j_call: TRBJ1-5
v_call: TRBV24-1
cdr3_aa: CATSDTGDQPQHF
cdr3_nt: TGTGCCACCAGTGATACAGGGGATCAGCCCCAGCATTTT

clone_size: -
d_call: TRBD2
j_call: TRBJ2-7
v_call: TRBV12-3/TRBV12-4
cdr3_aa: CASSSVAGPSYEQYF
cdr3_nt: TGTGCCAGCAGCTCTGTAGCGGGACCGAGCTACGAGCAGTACTTC

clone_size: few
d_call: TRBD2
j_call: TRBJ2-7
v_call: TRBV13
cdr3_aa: CASSLANSGGPQREQYF
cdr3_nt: TGTGCCAGCAGCTTAGCGAATAGCGGGGGGCCACAACGCGAGCAGTACTTC

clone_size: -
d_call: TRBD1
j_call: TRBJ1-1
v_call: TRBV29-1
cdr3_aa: CSVGGEGALNTEAFF
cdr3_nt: TGCAGCGTTGGAGGAGAGGGGGCTCTGAACACTGAAGCTTTCTTT

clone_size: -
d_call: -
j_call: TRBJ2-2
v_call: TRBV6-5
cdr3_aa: CASSQGFTVANTGELFF
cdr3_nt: TGTGCCAGCAGCCAGGGCTTTACCGTCGCGAACACCGGGGAGCTGTTTTTT

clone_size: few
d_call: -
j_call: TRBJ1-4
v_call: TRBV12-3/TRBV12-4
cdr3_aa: CASSLAEELSF
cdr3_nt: TGTGCCAGCAGTTTAGCGGAAGAGCTCAGTTTT

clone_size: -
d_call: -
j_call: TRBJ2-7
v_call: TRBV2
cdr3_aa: CASSVPGNGAYEQYF
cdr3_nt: TGTGCCAGCAGCGTTCCCGGGAACGGGGCCTACGAGCAGTACTTC

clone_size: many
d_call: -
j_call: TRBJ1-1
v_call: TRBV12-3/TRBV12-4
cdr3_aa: CASSPGRRTEAFF
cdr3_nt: TGTGCCAGCAGTCCCGGGAGGCGCACTGAAGCTTTCTTT

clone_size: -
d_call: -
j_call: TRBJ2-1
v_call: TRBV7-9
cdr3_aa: CASSLELGPNEQFF
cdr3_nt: TGTGCCAGCAGCTTAGAGTTGGGACCCAATGAGCAGTTCTTC

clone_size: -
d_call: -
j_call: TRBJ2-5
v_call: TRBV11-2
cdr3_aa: CASSLWTEKETQYF
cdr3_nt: TGTGCCAGCAGCTTATGGACGGAGAAAGAGACCCAGTACTTC